This T cell receptor beta chain came from a study of shared clonotypes between healthy human individuals. Roughly 200 ng DNA, tens of thousands of T cell genomes, went into each sorted-subset replicate PCR. Libraries were prepared by immunoSEQ multiplex PCR; TCRdb keeps only in-frame clonotypes and omits some of them. The data show roughly 1 million clones, with around three quarters seen just once and about 0.52% held by the top ten. The sequence was obtained from a man younger than 35 in good health. Some clones in this sample may be carry-over from other donors' samples. Sequences were obtained from memory CD4+ T cells from PBMCs. Subset meaning: CD45RA-negative fraction.

CDR3 sequence: CASSSRPGGHNEQFF. Here the CDR3 DNA reads TGTGCCAGCAGCTCCCGCCCGGGAGGACACAATGAGCAGTTCTTC. The genes are TRBV9 and TRBJ2-1; 7 bases agree with TRBD2. The germline CDR1 and CDR2 sequences are SGDLS and YYNGEE. This CDR3 region has 15 residues. Trimming took 4 bases from V and 5 from J; bases not matched to a gene: 9.